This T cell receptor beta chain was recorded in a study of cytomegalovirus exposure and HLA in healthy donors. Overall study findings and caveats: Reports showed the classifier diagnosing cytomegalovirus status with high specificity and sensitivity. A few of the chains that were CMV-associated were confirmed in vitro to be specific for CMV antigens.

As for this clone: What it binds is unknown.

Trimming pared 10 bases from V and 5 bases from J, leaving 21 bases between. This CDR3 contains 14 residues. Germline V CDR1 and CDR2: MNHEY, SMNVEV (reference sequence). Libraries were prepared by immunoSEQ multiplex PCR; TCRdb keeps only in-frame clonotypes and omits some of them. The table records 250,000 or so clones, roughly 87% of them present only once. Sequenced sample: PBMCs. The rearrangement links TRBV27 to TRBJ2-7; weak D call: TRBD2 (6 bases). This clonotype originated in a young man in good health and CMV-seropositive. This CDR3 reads CATQMLAGYDEQYF. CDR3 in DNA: TGTGCCACCCAAATGCTGGCGGGATACGACGAGCAGTACTTC.